The 16 T cell receptor beta chains presented below share a single source sample, sequenced in a study of blood T cell repertoires in COVID-19. TCRdb's table, derived via immunoSEQ multiplex PCR, lists solely in-frame clones and lacks some. The table includes about 72,000 clones, more than 75% detected once. The source material was peripheral blood. The receptors here all came from a human donor in a cohort sampled during active COVID-19.

This clone was detected a few times. The chain carries TRBV7-9 and TRBJ1-4; the match to TRBD1 covers 7 bases. Losses at the gene ends were 1 base for V and 5 bases for J; bases not matched to a gene: 7. The CDR3 length is 16 residues. Germline CDR1 SEHNR, CDR2 FQNEAQ (reference sequence). Here the CDR3 DNA reads TGTGCCAGCAGCTTAGGCCAGGGGGACCGGAATGAAAAACTGTTTTTT. It codes for CASSLGQGDRNEKLFF.

The gene calls are TRBV10-3 and TRBJ1-2; possible D gene TRBD1, 5 bases. V lost 5 bases and J lost 8, with 12 bases in between. Looked up from germline, CDR1 is ENHRY and CDR2 is SYGVKD. The CDR3 has 12 amino acids. CDR3 amino acids: CAISLQGGGYTF. The CDR3 nucleotides are TGTGCCATCAGTCTTCAGGGAGGAGGCTACACCTTC.

The genes are TRBV2 and TRBJ2-7; unclear D gene. The CDR3 extends over 12 amino acids. Germline V lookup: CDR1 SNHLY, CDR2 FYNNEI. The germline V and J ends were trimmed by 6 bases and 0 bases, with 6 bases remaining between them. CDR3 in amino acids: CASSYSSYEQYF. CDR3 DNA sequence: TGTGCCAGCAGCTACAGCTCCTACGAGCAGTACTTC. Complete variable domain (other parts from reference TRBV2 and TRBJ2-7): EPEVTQTPSHQVTQMGQEVILRCVPISNHLYFYWYRQILGQKVEFLVSFYNNEISEKSEIFDDQFSVERPDGSNFTLKIRSTKLEDSAMYFCASSYSSYEQYFGPGTRLTVT.

The chain combines TRBV5-6 with TRBJ2-3; 8 bases align to TRBD1. V trimming: 4 bases; J trimming: 2 bases; junction bases outside the gene matches: 6. The CDR3 has 15 amino acids. Germline assignment: CDR1 SGHDT and CDR2 YYEEEE. The CDR3 nucleotides are TGTGCCAGCAGCCCTCCGGGACAGGTCACAGATACGCAGTATTTT. As protein: CASSPPGQVTDTQYF.

The genes are TRBV4-3 and TRBJ1-4, with 9 bases lining up with TRBD1. J lost 2 bases, V lost 2 bases, and 12 bases had no gene match. Germline CDR1 and CDR2: LGHNA and YSLEER. This CDR3 has 19 residues. The CDR3 protein is CASSQSITGGAWTNEKLFF. CDR3 coding DNA: TGCGCCAGCAGCCAATCCATAACAGGGGGCGCGTGGACTAATGAAAAACTGTTTTTT.

This rearrangement joins TRBV7-2 to TRBJ1-2, with a weak D call TRBD1 (6 bases). The V end was cut by 1 base, the J end by 6 bases, with 12 bases between. The CDR3 sequence is 14 residues long. CDR1 is SGHTA and CDR2 is FQGNSA in the germline V gene. The CDR3 sequence: CASSLGEGGHGYTF. The DNA of the CDR3 is TGTGCCAGCAGCTTAGGGGAGGGGGGACATGGCTACACCTTC.

The V and J genes are TRBV28 and TRBJ2-7; the match to TRBD1 covers 7 bases. Trimming removed 3 bases from V and 0 bases from J; junction bases left unmatched: 5. The CDR3 has 15 residues. Per the germline V gene, CDR1 is MDHEN and CDR2 is SYDVKM. Here the CDR3 DNA reads TGTGCCAGCAGTTTTACAGGGGTCCCCTCCTACGAGCAGTACTTC. It translates to CASSFTGVPSYEQYF.

The CDR3 nucleotides are TGTGCCAGTAGACCATCCCAGGGGGCTCGGGATACTGAAGCTTTCTTT. It yields the protein CASRPSQGARDTEAFF. The chain carries TRBV19 and TRBJ1-1, with 8 bases matching TRBD1. Per germline, CDR1 LNHDA and CDR2 SQIVND (reference sequence). This CDR3 spans 16 amino acids. Trimming took 6 bases from V and 5 from J; bases not matched to a gene: 14.

In its sample, this clone was seen a few times. V usage is TRBV2 and J usage is TRBJ1-4; 8 bases map to TRBD1. The CDR3 has 16 residues. Germline values: CDR1 SNHLY, CDR2 FYNNEI. V lost 7 bases to trimming and J lost 0 bases; unmatched junction nucleotides: 7. The CDR3 DNA reads as TGTGCCAGCACCAGGGGACAGGTTGCAACTAATGAAAAACTGTTTTTT. As protein: CASTRGQVATNEKLFF.

V usage is TRBV7-9 and J usage is TRBJ2-2; TRBD1 matches at 11 bases. The germline V gene encodes CDR1 SEHNR and CDR2 FQNEAQ (reference sequence). The CDR3 length is 19 residues. The ends lost 7 bases at V and 3 bases at J; junction bases unmatched: 16. CDR3 DNA sequence: TGTGCCAGCAACCCTCTCACCCCTGGGACAGGGGGGGACACCGGGGAGCTGTTTTTT. Its translation: CASNPLTPGTGGDTGELFF.

The rearrangement uses TRBV2 and TRBJ1-5; D not resolved. There are 14 residues in the CDR3. Germline assignment: CDR1 SNHLY and CDR2 FYNNEI. V lost 6 bases to trimming and J lost 2 bases, with 11 bases between them. The DNA of the CDR3 is TGTGCCAGCAGGAACCCCGGGGGCAATCAGCCCCAGCATTTT. Encoded protein: CASRNPGGNQPQHF. Full variable domain (outside the CDR3, taken from reference TRBV2 and TRBJ1-5): EPEVTQTPSHQVTQMGQEVILRCVPISNHLYFYWYRQILGQKVEFLVSFYNNEISEKSEIFDDQFSVERPDGSNFTLKIRSTKLEDSAMYFCASRNPGGNQPQHFGDGTRLSIL.

The V call is TRBV2, the J call TRBJ2-5, with D possibly being TRBD2 (5 bases). This CDR3 has 13 residues. Germline CDR1 is SNHLY and CDR2 is FYNNEI. V was pared by 8 bases and J by 4 bases, with 14 bases between. CDR3 in amino acids: CASGPTRSETQYF. The CDR3 DNA reads TGTGCCAGCGGTCCTACTAGGTCAGAGACCCAGTACTTC. Full variable domain (outside the CDR3, taken from reference TRBV2 and TRBJ2-5): EPEVTQTPSHQVTQMGQEVILRCVPISNHLYFYWYRQILGQKVEFLVSFYNNEISEKSEIFDDQFSVERPDGSNFTLKIRSTKLEDSAMYFCASGPTRSETQYFGPGTRLLVL.

The chain combines TRBV2 with TRBJ1-1; a weak D match, TRBD1 (6 bases). Germline V gene lookup returns CDR1 SNHLY and CDR2 FYNNEI. V gave up 8 bases and J gave up 10 bases, with 17 bases separating them. The CDR3 sequence is 12 residues long. In DNA form, the CDR3 reads TGTGCCAGCGGGCCAGGGGCAGCTGGAGCTTTCTTT. Residues: CASGPGAAGAFF.

This clone came up a few times. CDR3 nucleotides: TGTGCCAGCATCGATGGTGGCAGGTCCTGGGGCTACACCTTC. Encoded protein: CASIDGGRSWGYTF. The V gene is TRBV6-5, the J gene TRBJ1-2; D remains unclear. Germline V gene data show CDR1 as MNHEY and CDR2 as SVGAGI. CDR3 length: 14 amino acids. V lost 7 bases, J lost 8 bases, and 20 bases lay in between.

This clone was recorded a few times. This sequence joins TRBV7-9 and TRBJ2-1; D unresolved. V shed 4 bases and J shed 9 bases, with 7 bases lying between them. The CDR3 loop spans 11 amino acids. CDR1 is SEHNR, CDR2 FQNEAQ, per germline (reference sequence). The CDR3 nucleotides read TGTGCCAGCAGCTCTTCAGGTGAGCAGTTCTTC. It is translated as CASSSSGEQFF.

This chain joins TRBV5-1 and TRBJ2-7; 9 nucleotides match TRBD1. V lost 5 bases, J lost 4 bases, and 4 bases stayed unmatched. Looked up from germline, CDR1 is SGHRS and CDR2 is YFSETQ. This CDR3 is 13 amino acids long. The CDR3: CASRLTGGYEQYF. The CDR3 DNA reads TGCGCCAGCAGACTGACAGGGGGATACGAGCAGTACTTC. Drawing the rest from reference TRBV5-1 and TRBJ2-7, the complete variable domain is KAGVTQTPRYLIKTRGQQVTLSCSPISGHRSVSWYQQTPGQGLQFLFEYFSETQRNKGNFPGRFSGRQFSNSRSEMNVSTLELGDSALYLCASRLTGGYEQYFGPGTRLTVT.